The 29 T cell receptor beta chains listed next were all sequenced from one sample in a study of graft-versus-host responses after intestinal transplantation. Profiled with immunoSEQ multiplex PCR; TCRdb holds only in-frame clones, not every one. The sample includes approximately 28,000 clones, roughly 85% of them seen just once. The sample here was PBMCs, taken roughly 68 weeks after intestinal transplantation. All receptors come from a human patient who received an intestinal transplant, so some T cells may come from the graft donor.

The rearrangement joins TRBV6-1 to TRBJ2-2; D call uncertain. V lost 7 bases to trimming and J lost 1 base, with 10 bases between them. Germline V gives CDR1 MNHNS, CDR2 SASEGT. The CDR3 consists of 14 residues. CDR3 residues: CASTGRRNTGELFF. In nucleotides, the CDR3 is TGTGCCAGCACCGGCAGGAGGAACACCGGGGAGCTGTTTTTT.

V usage is TRBV4-2 and J usage is TRBJ2-3, with TRBD1 matching 8 bases. CDR3 length: 16 residues. CDR1 and CDR2 from the germline V gene are LGHNA and YNFKEQ. J lost 3 bases, V lost 3 bases, and 8 bases had no gene match. The CDR3 is CASSQTGRGRTDTQYF. The DNA for the CDR3 is TGTGCCAGCAGCCAGACAGGCAGGGGGCGGACAGATACGCAGTATTTT.

This clone has only a few counts. The rearrangement joins TRBV7-2 to TRBJ1-2; D gene uncertain. The CDR3 runs to 16 residues. The V end was cut by 2 bases, the J end by 2 bases, with 15 bases between. Germline loops: CDR1 SGHTA, CDR2 FQGNSA. CDR3 in amino acids: CASSLIGGQGNYGYTF. The CDR3 DNA reads TGTGCCAGCAGCTTAATCGGCGGGCAAGGCAACTATGGCTACACCTTC. Full variable domain (rest looked up from reference TRBV7-2 and TRBJ1-2): GAGVSQSPSNKVTEKGKDVELRCDPISGHTALYWYRQSLGQGLEFLIYFQGNSAPDKSGLPSDRFSAERTGGSVSTLTIQRTQQEDSAVYLCASSLIGGQGNYGYTFGSGTRLTVV.

The chain carries TRBV7-8 and TRBJ1-2, with 7 bases lining up with TRBD1. Trimming removed 3 bases from V and 8 bases from J; junction bases left unmatched: 6. This CDR3 comprises 13 residues. Germline V gives CDR1 SGHVS, CDR2 FQNEAQ. The CDR3 region is CASSLGQIWGYTF. Here the CDR3 DNA reads TGTGCCAGCAGCTTGGGACAGATTTGGGGCTACACCTTC.

The V gene is TRBV7-8, the J gene TRBJ2-7; 7 positions match TRBD1. The CDR3 extends over 15 amino acids. Germline V gene lookup returns CDR1 SGHVS and CDR2 FQNEAQ. Germline trimming cut 1 base from V and 4 bases from J; bases unmatched to any gene: 7. The chain's CDR3 is CASSLGRDSRYEQYF. As DNA, the CDR3 is TGTGCCAGCAGCTTAGGCCGGGACAGTCGGTACGAGCAGTACTTC. Together with reference TRBV7-8 and TRBJ2-7, the CDR3 gives the full variable domain: GAGVSQSPRYKVAKRGQDVALRCDPISGHVSLFWYQQALGQGPEFLTYFQNEAQLDKSGLPSDRFFAERPEGSVSTLKIQRTQQEDSAVYLCASSLGRDSRYEQYFGPGTRLTVT.

As for this clone: One end of the junction fails to match germline, which may point to a read error. The rearrangement uses TRBV30 and TRBJ2-7; the match to TRBD2 covers 13 bases. The V gene's germline CDR1 is GTSNPN and CDR2 SVGIG (reference sequence). The CDR3 loop spans 13 amino acids. The CDR3 nucleotides are TGTGCCTGGAGTGTAACTAGCGGGAGGGAGCAGCACTTC. This codes for CAWSVTSGREQHF.

The chain uses TRBV11-2 and TRBJ2-1, with TRBD2 matching 15 bases. Losses at the gene ends were 4 bases for V and 5 bases for J; bases not matched to a gene: 0. This CDR3 has 15 amino acids. Germline-derived CDR1 and CDR2 are SGHAT and FQNNGV. The chain's CDR3 is CASSWTSGRDNEQFF. CDR3 nucleotides: TGTGCCAGCAGCTGGACTAGCGGGAGGGACAATGAGCAGTTCTTC.

The gene calls are TRBV5-6 and TRBJ1-6; D is uncertain. CDR1 and CDR2 (germline): SGHDT, YYEEEE. This CDR3 is built from 16 residues. V was trimmed by 2 bases and J by 0 bases, leaving 9 bases between them. CDR3 in amino acids: CASSFGRISYNSPLHF. CDR3 sequence (DNA): TGTGCCAGCAGCTTCGGCAGGATCTCCTATAATTCACCCCTCCACTTT. The variable domain in full, completed from reference TRBV5-6 and TRBJ1-6, reads DAGVTQSPTHLIKTRGQQVTLRCSPKSGHDTVSWYQQALGQGPQFIFQYYEEEERQRGNFPDRFSGHQFPNYSSELNVNALLLGDSALYLCASSFGRISYNSPLHFGNGTRLTVT.

The V gene is TRBV13, the J gene TRBJ1-3; TRBD1 is a possible D gene (6 bases). With 5 bases removed from V and 6 bases from J, the gap between germline ends came to 14 bases. The V gene's germline CDR1 is PRHDT and CDR2 FYEKMQ (reference sequence). This CDR3 has 14 residues. The CDR3: CASSRRQAANTIYF. CDR3 DNA: TGTGCCAGCAGCCGAAGACAGGCGGCAAACACCATATATTTT. The full variable domain, in which reference TRBV13 and TRBJ1-3 provide the parts outside the CDR3, is AAGVIQSPRHLIKEKRETATLKCYPIPRHDTVYWYQQGPGQDPQFLISFYEKMQSDKGSIPDRFSAQQFSDYHSELNMSSLELGDSALYFCASSRRQAANTIYFGEGSWLTVV.

The chain links TRBV7-2 to TRBJ2-3; 10 bases match TRBD2. This CDR3 spans 14 amino acids. After removal of 5 bases from V and 3 bases from J, the junction contained 2 bases not matched to a gene. Looked up from germline, CDR1 is SGHTA and CDR2 is FQGNSA. The CDR3 DNA follows: TGTGCCAGCAGCCCGGGACTAGCGACAGATACGCAGTATTTT. Translation gives CASSPGLATDTQYF.

This clone was observed a few times. The chain uses TRBV25-1 and TRBJ1-4, with D possibly matching TRBD1 (5 bases). CDR3 size: 12 residues. Per the germline V gene, CDR1 is MGHDK and CDR2 is SYGVNS. V dropped 7 bases and J dropped 10 bases, with 13 bases sitting between them. Written as DNA, the CDR3 is TGTGCCAGCACGGGGCATTCCGGAAAACTGTTTTTT. Protein product: CASTGHSGKLFF.

The rearrangement uses TRBV6-5 and TRBJ1-2; D gene ambiguous. This CDR3 has 13 residues. V lost 6 bases and J 6 bases, leaving 14 bases between the germline ends. The germline V gene encodes CDR1 MNHEY and CDR2 SVGAGI. The CDR3 nucleotides read TGTGCCAGCAGCCCCCGGGCAGGCGATGGCTACACCTTC. This codes for CASSPRAGDGYTF.

V usage is TRBV7-8 and J usage is TRBJ2-5; 9 nucleotides match TRBD1. Germline CDR1 is SGHVS and CDR2 is FQNEAQ. The V and J ends lost 5 bases and 6 bases, in that order; junction bases with no gene match: 10. CDR3 length equals 15 residues. CDR3 sequence: CASSPWTGVEQTQYF. CDR3 nucleotide sequence: TGTGCCAGCAGCCCTTGGACAGGGGTCGAACAGACCCAGTACTTC.

This sequence joins TRBV5-1 and TRBJ2-5, with 8 positions matching TRBD2. Per germline, CDR1 SGHRS and CDR2 YFSETQ. The CDR3 runs 15 residues. The V and J ends lost 2 bases and 1 base, in that order; junction bases with no gene match: 4. The CDR3 sequence is CASSFGLAPQETQYF. The CDR3 bases are TGCGCCAGCAGCTTCGGACTAGCCCCCCAAGAGACCCAGTACTTC. The full variable domain, in which reference TRBV5-1 and TRBJ2-5 provide the parts outside the CDR3, is KAGVTQTPRYLIKTRGQQVTLSCSPISGHRSVSWYQQTPGQGLQFLFEYFSETQRNKGNFPGRFSGRQFSNSRSEMNVSTLELGDSALYLCASSFGLAPQETQYFGPGTRLLVL.

This clone was observed a handful of times. The gene calls are TRBV6-1 and TRBJ1-1; D gene uncertain. Trimming took off 8 bases at V and 11 bases at J, with 12 bases between the two ends. Germline V CDR1 and CDR2: MNHNS, SASEGT. The CDR3 is 10 amino acids. Written as DNA, the CDR3 is TGTGCCAGCGGACCGGAGCGGGCTTTCTTT. Protein sequence: CASGPERAFF.

The chain recombines TRBV27 with TRBJ1-1; a possible D gene is TRBD1 (5 bases). Germline CDR1 is MNHEY and CDR2 is SMNVEV (reference sequence). This CDR3 contains 14 residues. V lost 5 bases to trimming and J lost 4 bases, with 14 bases between them. For the CDR3, the DNA is TGTGCCAGCAGTACGCGTGGGGGGACCACTGAAGCTTTCTTT. Amino acid sequence: CASSTRGGTTEAFF.

This rearrangement joins TRBV28 to TRBJ1-1, with a weak D call TRBD1 (5 bases). Per germline, CDR1 MDHEN and CDR2 SYDVKM. Trimming cost V 6 bases and J 3 bases, with 17 bases left between them. The CDR3 totals 15 residues. The CDR3 loop reads CASRRLGGVYTEAFF. CDR3 bases: TGTGCCAGCAGGAGACTGGGGGGGGTGTACACTGAAGCTTTCTTT. Variable domain in full (rest from reference TRBV28 and TRBJ1-1): DVKVTQSSRYLVKRTGEKVFLECVQDMDHENMFWYRQDPGLGLRLIYFSYDVKMKEKGDIPEGYSVSREKKERFSLILESASTNQTSMYLCASRRLGGVYTEAFFGQGTRLTVV.

This clone was counted a few times. The chain joins TRBV6-5 to TRBJ1-1, with D perhaps matching TRBD1 (6 bases). The CDR3 is 15 amino acids. Germline CDR1 MNHEY, CDR2 SVGAGI. Trimming shortened V by 0 bases and J by 4 bases, and 12 bases separated the two germline ends. The CDR3 protein is CASSYSGTQSTEAFF. As DNA, the CDR3 is TGTGCCAGCAGTTACTCCGGGACACAGTCCACTGAAGCTTTCTTT.

This chain joins TRBV21-1 and TRBJ1-1. TRBV21-1 is assigned pseudogene status. There are 13 residues in the CDR3. As DNA, the CDR3 is TGTGCCAGCAGCAAAGTAGCGGGAGCTGAAGCTTTCTTT. Encoded protein: CASSKVAGAEAFF.

The chain uses TRBV6-6 and TRBJ2-3; tentative D call: TRBD1 (6 bases). Trimming stripped 2 bases from V and 2 bases from J, with 11 bases between. The CDR3 covers 15 residues. The germline gives CDR1 MNHNY, CDR2 SVGAGI (reference sequence). CDR3 DNA: TGTGCCAGCAGTTACATGGGGGCAGACACAGATACGCAGTATTTT. Translated, it gives CASSYMGADTDTQYF.

Notes on this clone: The same CDR3 can be traced to other DNA sequences in this sample. V is TRBV29-1 and J is TRBJ1-2, with D possibly matching TRBD1 (6 bases). Trimming removed 4 bases at V and 3 bases at J, with 15 bases between. CDR1 is SQVTM and CDR2 is ANQGSEA in the germline V gene. The CDR3 extends over 14 amino acids. Here the CDR3 DNA reads TGCAGCGTTGGGGGGGGCAGGAGAGACTATGGCTACACCTTC. Its protein product is CSVGGGRRDYGYTF. The entire variable domain, with the rest obtained from reference TRBV29-1 and TRBJ1-2, is as follows: SAVISQKPSRDICQRGTSLTIQCQVDSQVTMMFWYRQQPGQSLTLIATANQGSEATYESGFVIDKFPISRPNLTFSTLTVSNMSPEDSSIYLCSVGGGRRDYGYTFGSGTRLTVV.

Comments on this clone: The junction departs from germline at one end; a sequencing error may be responsible. The same CDR3 can be traced to other DNA sequences in this sample. The chain is built from TRBV7-6 and TRBJ2-5, with D possibly matching TRBD2 (5 bases). The germline CDR1 and CDR2 sequences are SGHVS and FNYEAQ. This CDR3 has 14 amino acids. As DNA, the CDR3 is TGTGCCAGCAGCCTAGCTCAGCTCCAAGAGACCCAGTACTTC. Protein sequence: CASSLAQLQETQYF.

The chain employs TRBV6-5 and TRBJ2-7; the D gene is possibly TRBD2 (7 bases). The germline gives CDR1 MNHEY, CDR2 SVGAGI. The CDR3 is 14 amino acids. With 6 bases removed from V and 4 bases from J, the gap between germline ends came to 16 bases. The CDR3 loop is CASRRGGAKYEQYF. The CDR3 DNA reads as TGTGCCAGCAGGAGGGGGGGGGCGAAATACGAGCAGTACTTC.

J is TRBJ2-7 and V is TRBV28; D is perhaps TRBD1 (7 bases). V was cut by 6 bases and J by 1 base, with 13 bases left in between. The V gene's germline CDR1 is MDHEN and CDR2 SYDVKM. CDR3 size: 14 residues. In nucleotides, the CDR3 is TGTGCCAGCAGGGCTGCAGGGGGGTCCTACGAGCAGTACTTC. Its protein is CASRAAGGSYEQYF.

This chain connects TRBV4-1 to TRBJ1-5; D not certain. Germline assignment: CDR1 MGHRA and CDR2 YSYEKL. V was shortened by 0 bases and J by 3 bases, with 9 bases between the two germline ends. CDR3 length: 15 residues. CDR3 sequence (DNA): TGCGCCAGCAGCCAAGAGCCGGGTCCCAATCAGCCCCAGCATTTT. Translation: CASSQEPGPNQPQHF.

The chain couples TRBV11-2 to TRBJ1-3; D is perhaps TRBD1 (6 bases). The V and J ends lost 4 bases and 2 bases respectively, with 15 bases between them. The CDR3 loop spans 16 amino acids. Looked up from germline, CDR1 is SGHAT and CDR2 is FQNNGV. The DNA for the CDR3 is TGTGCCAGCAGCTCCCGACAGGCGGAGACTGGAAACACCATATATTTT. Its translation: CASSSRQAETGNTIYF.

V gene TRBV4-1 combines with J gene TRBJ1-1; D is undetermined. The V end was cut by 2 bases, the J end by 1 base, with 5 bases between. Germline V gene data show CDR1 as MGHRA and CDR2 as YSYEKL. The CDR3 is 13 amino acids. CDR3 protein: CASSQKTNTEAFF. In nucleotides, the CDR3 is TGCGCCAGCAGCCAAAAAACGAACACTGAAGCTTTCTTT.

As for this clone: The same CDR3 arises from other DNA sequences in this sample as well. The chain uses TRBV29-1 and TRBJ2-4; the D is unclear. The CDR3 is 13 amino acids. CDR1 is SQVTM, CDR2 ANQGSEA, per germline. V was pared by 5 bases and J by 1 base, with 9 bases between. This CDR3 reads CSVSLLAKNIQYF. The CDR3 bases are TGCAGCGTTTCCCTCTTGGCCAAAAACATTCAGTACTTC.

V usage is TRBV10-2 and J usage is TRBJ2-7, with D possibly matching TRBD1 (7 bases). Deletions cut 3 bases from V and 5 bases from J, with 14 bases between. Germline values: CDR1 WSHSY, CDR2 SAAADI. The CDR3 spans 14 residues. CDR3 coding DNA: TGCGCCAGCAGTGAATGGAGGGGGCAGGACGAGCAGTACTTC. Its translation is CASSEWRGQDEQYF.